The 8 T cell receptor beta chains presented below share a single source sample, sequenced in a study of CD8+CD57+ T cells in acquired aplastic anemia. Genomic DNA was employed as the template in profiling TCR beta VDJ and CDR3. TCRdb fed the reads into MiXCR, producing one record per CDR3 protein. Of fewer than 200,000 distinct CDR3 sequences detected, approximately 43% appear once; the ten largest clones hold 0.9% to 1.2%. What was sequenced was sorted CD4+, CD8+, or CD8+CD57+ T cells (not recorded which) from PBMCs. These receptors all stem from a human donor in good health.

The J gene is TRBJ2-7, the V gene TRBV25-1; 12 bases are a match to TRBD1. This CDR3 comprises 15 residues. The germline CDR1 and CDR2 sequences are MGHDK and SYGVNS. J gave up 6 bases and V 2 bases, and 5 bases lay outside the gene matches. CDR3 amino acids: CASSEQGQGAREQYF. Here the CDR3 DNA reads TGTGCCAGCAGTGAACAGGGACAGGGGGCGCGCGAGCAGTACTTC.

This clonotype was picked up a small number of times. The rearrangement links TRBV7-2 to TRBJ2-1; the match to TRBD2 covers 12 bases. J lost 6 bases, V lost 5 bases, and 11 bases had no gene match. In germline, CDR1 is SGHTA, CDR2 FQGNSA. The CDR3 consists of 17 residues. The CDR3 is CASSRTSGIVSGNEQFF. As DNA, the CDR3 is TGTGCCAGCAGCCGGACTAGCGGGATTGTATCGGGCAATGAGCAGTTCTTC.

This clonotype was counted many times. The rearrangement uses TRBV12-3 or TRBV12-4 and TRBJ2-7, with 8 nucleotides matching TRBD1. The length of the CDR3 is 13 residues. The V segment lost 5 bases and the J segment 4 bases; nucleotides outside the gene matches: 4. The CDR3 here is CASSPRQGYEQYF. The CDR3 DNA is TGTGCCAGCAGTCCCCGACAGGGGTACGAGCAGTACTTC.

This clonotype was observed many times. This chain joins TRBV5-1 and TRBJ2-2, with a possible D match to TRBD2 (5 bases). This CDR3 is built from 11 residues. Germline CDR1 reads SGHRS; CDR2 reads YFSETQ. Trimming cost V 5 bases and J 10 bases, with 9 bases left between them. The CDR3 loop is CASRSGMELFF. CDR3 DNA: TGCGCCAGCAGATCGGGGATGGAGCTGTTTTTT.

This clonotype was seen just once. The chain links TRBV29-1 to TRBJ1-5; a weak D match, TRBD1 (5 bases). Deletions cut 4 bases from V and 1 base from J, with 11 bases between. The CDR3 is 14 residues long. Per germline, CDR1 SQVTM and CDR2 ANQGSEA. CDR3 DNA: TGCAGCGTTGGGGAGGGGTACAGCAATCAGCCCCAGCATTTT. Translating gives CSVGEGYSNQPQHF.

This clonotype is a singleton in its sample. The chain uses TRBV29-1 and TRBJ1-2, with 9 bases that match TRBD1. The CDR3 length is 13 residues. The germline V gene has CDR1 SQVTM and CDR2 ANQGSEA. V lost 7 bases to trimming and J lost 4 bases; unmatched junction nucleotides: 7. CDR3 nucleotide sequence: TGCAGCGCCCGACAGGGGGTCTTCTATGGCTACACCTTC. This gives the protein CSARQGVFYGYTF.

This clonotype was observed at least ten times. The CDR3 spells CASSLEGQGETQYF. In DNA, the CDR3 is TGTGCCAGCAGCTTAGAGGGACAGGGGGAGACCCAGTACTTC. V usage is TRBV7-8 and J usage is TRBJ2-5; 10 nucleotides agree with TRBD1. Trimming removed 1 base from V and 5 bases from J; junction bases left unmatched: 1. CDR3 length: 14 amino acids. The V gene's germline CDR1 is SGHVS and CDR2 FQNEAQ. Using reference TRBV7-8 and TRBJ2-5 for the parts outside the CDR3, the full variable domain is GAGVSQSPRYKVAKRGQDVALRCDPISGHVSLFWYQQALGQGPEFLTYFQNEAQLDKSGLPSDRFFAERPEGSVSTLKIQRTQQEDSAVYLCASSLEGQGETQYFGPGTRLLVL.

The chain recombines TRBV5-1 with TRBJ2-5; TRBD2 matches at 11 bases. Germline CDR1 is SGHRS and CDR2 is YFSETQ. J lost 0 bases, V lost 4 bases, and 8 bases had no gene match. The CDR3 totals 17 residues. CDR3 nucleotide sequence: TGCGCCAGCAGCCCGGGGGCTAGCGGGGGGTACCAAGAGACCCAGTACTTC. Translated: CASSPGASGGYQETQYF.